Presented here are 4 T cell receptor beta chains from one specimen sequenced in a study of graft-versus-host responses after intestinal transplantation. Method: immunoSEQ multiplex PCR; TCRdb's copy keeps in-frame clones and lacks some. The sample lists about 70,000 clones, approximately 84% occurring once. These receptors have no identified antigens. Sequences were derived from unstimulated CD4+ T cells sorted from spleen or lymph node cells, sampled before transplant. Receptors originate from a human donor who was the organ donor for an intestinal transplant.

The genes are TRBV11-1 and TRBJ1-1; 9 bases fit TRBD1. The V and J ends lost 3 bases and 0 bases, in that order; junction bases with no gene match: 8. Germline V gene sequence: CDR1 SGHAT, CDR2 FQDESV (reference sequence). The CDR3 is 17 amino acids. CDR3: CASSFGQGRLVNTEAFF. The CDR3 DNA is TGTGCCAGCAGCTTCGGACAGGGGAGGCTGGTGAACACTGAAGCTTTCTTT.

CDR3 protein: CASSLLRNYGYTF. For the CDR3, the DNA is TGTGCCAGCAGCTTGCTCCGGAACTATGGCTACACCTTC. The V and J genes are TRBV5-8 and TRBJ1-2; D not certain. Trimming took off 1 base at V and 2 bases at J, with 6 bases between the two ends. Germline V gives CDR1 SGHTS, CDR2 YDEGEE. The CDR3 covers 13 residues. Drawing the rest from reference TRBV5-8 and TRBJ1-2, the complete variable domain is EAGVTQSPTHLIKTRGQQATLRCSPISGHTSVYWYQQALGLGLQFLLWYDEGEERNRGNFPPRFSGRQFPNYSSELNVNALELEDSALYLCASSLLRNYGYTFGSGTRLTVV.

CDR3 in DNA: TGTGCCAGCAGCCCGGACAATAACTATGGCTACACCTTC. It specifies CASSPDNNYGYTF. The V call is TRBV7-3, the J call TRBJ1-2; weak D call: TRBD1 (5 bases). Deletions cut 5 bases from V and 1 base from J, with 8 bases between. Germline CDR1 reads SGHTA; CDR2 reads FQGTGA. This CDR3 is built from 13 residues. The full variable domain, completed using reference TRBV7-3 and TRBJ1-2, is GAGVSQTPSNKVTEKGKYVELRCDPISGHTALYWYRQSLGQGPEFLIYFQGTGAADDSGLPNDRFFAVRPEGSVSTLKIQRTERGDSAVYLCASSPDNNYGYTFGSGTRLTVV.

V is TRBV7-2 and J is TRBJ1-4, with a tentative D call TRBD1 (6 bases). Germline CDR1 SGHTA, CDR2 FQGNSA. V lost 4 bases and J 8 bases, leaving 23 bases between the germline ends. The CDR3 covers 17 residues. The CDR3 loop is CASSSPTGGANREKLFF. The CDR3 DNA reads as TGTGCCAGCAGCTCCCCGACAGGCGGAGCAAATCGGGAAAAACTGTTTTTT.